Presented here are 19 T cell receptor beta chains from one specimen sequenced in a study of beta chain features in type 1 diabetes. Study-level findings and limits: Shorter TCRB CDR3s, moderately but significantly so, marked every one of the four CD4+ subsets in Type 1 diabetes patients.

These receptors have no known antigen. Reverse transcription of all isolated RNA meant that expressed TCRB transcripts were sequenced. Libraries were prepared by immunoSEQ multiplex PCR; TCRdb keeps only in-frame clonotypes and omits some of them. This table holds 630,000 or so clones, around an eighth found once. Sequenced input: naive CD4+ T cells from blood. The receptors shown here come from a man aged 18 to 35 with type 1 diabetes.

In its sample, this clone was seen a few times. The rearrangement uses TRBV15 and TRBJ2-1, with 13 bases that match TRBD2. The germline gives CDR1 LNHNV, CDR2 YYDKDF (reference sequence). The CDR3 covers 19 residues. V shed 5 bases and J 9 bases; nucleotides not matched to a gene: 19. In DNA, the CDR3 is TGTGCCACCAGCGGAACCGGGACTAGCGGGACCCTCGGACGTGGTGAGCAGTTCTTC. This sequence encodes CATSGTGTSGTLGRGEQFF.

The chain couples TRBV9 to TRBJ1-1; no clear D gene. V dropped 0 bases and J dropped 1 base, with 10 bases sitting between them. In germline, CDR1 is SGDLS, CDR2 YYNGEE. The CDR3 sequence is 15 residues long. The CDR3 DNA reads TGTGCCAGCAGCGTAGGGGTAGTGAAGAACACTGAAGCTTTCTTT. Encoded protein: CASSVGVVKNTEAFF.

This clone was recorded a few times. The chain carries TRBV29-1 and TRBJ2-7; TRBD1 matches at 7 bases. The ends lost 7 bases at V and 1 base at J; junction bases unmatched: 4. Germline V gives CDR1 SQVTM, CDR2 ANQGSEA. This CDR3 is 12 amino acids long. This CDR3 is CSGGQDSYEQYF. As DNA, the CDR3 is TGCAGCGGAGGACAGGATTCCTACGAGCAGTACTTC.

The chain is built from TRBV14 and TRBJ2-1; D call uncertain. Germline V lookup: CDR1 SGHDN, CDR2 FVKESK. V gave up 9 bases and J gave up 3 bases, with 6 bases separating them. This CDR3 has 11 residues. CDR3 in amino acids: CASGVYNEQFF. CDR3 nucleotides: TGTGCCAGTGGGGTCTACAATGAGCAGTTCTTC.

This chain uses TRBV30 with TRBJ1-2; D possibly corresponds to TRBD1 (5 bases). The CDR3 extends over 12 amino acids. Per the germline V gene, CDR1 is GTSNPN and CDR2 is SVGIG (reference sequence). The ends were cut back, 4 bases at V and 8 bases at J, with 14 bases in the middle. The CDR3 DNA sequence: TGTGCCTGGAAGGGCAGGGAATGGGGCTACACCTTC. This sequence encodes CAWKGREWGYTF.

This sequence joins TRBV7-2 and TRBJ1-5, with TRBD1 matching 7 bases. The CDR3 consists of 16 residues. V lost 6 bases to trimming and J lost 1 base; unmatched junction nucleotides: 9. Germline V gene data show CDR1 as SGHTA and CDR2 as FQGNSA. The CDR3, as DNA: TGTGCCAGCAGTTTAAGACAGGGTGGGAGCAATCAGCCCCAGCATTTT. This translates into CASSLRQGGSNQPQHF.

V gene TRBV4-3 combines with J gene TRBJ2-2; possibly TRBD1 for D (5 bases). V was pared by 1 base and J by 6 bases, with 12 bases between. Germline V gives CDR1 LGHNA, CDR2 YSLEER. This CDR3 has 15 amino acids. CDR3 in amino acids: CASSQGTGGAGELFF. The CDR3 DNA sequence: TGCGCCAGCAGCCAAGGTACAGGTGGAGCCGGGGAGCTGTTTTTT.

This clone has just a few counts. This sequence joins TRBV28 and TRBJ2-1; a possible D gene is TRBD1 (5 bases). Germline V lookup: CDR1 MDHEN, CDR2 SYDVKM. V dropped 6 bases and J dropped 11 bases, with 14 bases sitting between them. CDR3 size: 12 residues. This CDR3 is CASRPGYPKQFF. Written as DNA, the CDR3 is TGTGCCAGCAGGCCAGGGTATCCCAAGCAGTTCTTC.

The chain links TRBV5-1 to TRBJ2-3, with a weak D call TRBD1 (5 bases). The CDR3 is made up of 15 amino acids. V lost 0 bases to trimming and J lost 3 bases, with 11 bases between them. The germline V gene encodes CDR1 SGHRS and CDR2 YFSETQ. The CDR3 loop reads CASSLASGLTDTQYF. The CDR3 region has the DNA TGCGCCAGCAGCTTGGCTTCAGGGTTGACAGATACGCAGTATTTT.

The gene calls are TRBV14 and TRBJ2-5; D ambiguous. CDR1 and CDR2 (germline): SGHDN, FVKESK. The V end was cut by 2 bases, the J end by 7 bases, with 14 bases between. There are 14 residues in the CDR3. The CDR3: CASSQILRAGTQYF. For the CDR3, the DNA is TGTGCCAGCAGCCAAATTTTACGGGCCGGGACCCAGTACTTC.

The chain has TRBV30 and TRBJ2-3; 10 nucleotides match TRBD2. Trimming cost V 8 bases and J 4 bases; bases outside gene matches: 9. The germline V gene encodes CDR1 GTSNPN and CDR2 SVGIG (reference sequence). The CDR3 runs to 14 residues. CDR3: CARSSGGAPDTQYF. In DNA form, the CDR3 reads TGTGCCCGTTCCAGCGGGGGGGCGCCAGATACGCAGTATTTT.

The chain combines TRBV5-1 with TRBJ1-1; 7 bases are a match to TRBD1. The CDR3 runs 14 residues. Germline V gene sequence: CDR1 SGHRS, CDR2 YFSETQ. V lost 2 bases to trimming and J lost 7 bases; unmatched junction nucleotides: 8. Here the CDR3 reads CASSLGQAVGEAFF. The CDR3 DNA follows: TGCGCCAGCAGCTTAGGACAGGCTGTTGGTGAAGCTTTCTTT.

The V and J genes are TRBV27 and TRBJ1-5; TRBD1 agrees at 9 bases. Trimming cost V 6 bases and J 7 bases; bases outside gene matches: 28. CDR1 and CDR2 from the germline V gene are MNHEY and SMNVEV (reference sequence). This CDR3 has 21 residues. The CDR3 DNA reads as TGTGCCAGCAGCAAAACAAGGGGGTCGAGTTGGGACAGGGAGGCAGAACAGCCCCAGCATTTT. Its translation: CASSKTRGSSWDREAEQPQHF.

This clone was picked up a small number of times. The V gene is TRBV4-2, the J gene TRBJ1-2, with 8 bases fitting TRBD1. Germline CDR1 LGHNA, CDR2 YNFKEQ. Germline trimming cut 0 bases from V and 7 bases from J; bases unmatched to any gene: 4. This CDR3 region has 14 residues. The CDR3, as DNA: TGTGCCAGCAGCCAAGATCGACAGGGGATTGGCTACACCTTC. Protein sequence: CASSQDRQGIGYTF.

This clone turned up a few times. This rearrangement joins TRBV4-3 to TRBJ2-6, with 7 bases aligning to TRBD2. V lost 0 bases, J lost 2 bases, and 4 bases stayed unmatched. The CDR3 has 17 residues. In germline, CDR1 is LGHNA, CDR2 YSLEER. CDR3 DNA sequence: TGCGCCAGCAGCCAAGAATCGGGGGGAGCTGGGGCCAACGTCCTGACTTTC. Translating it yields CASSQESGGAGANVLTF.

This clone was observed a handful of times. The chain recombines TRBV4-2 with TRBJ1-1, with a weak D call TRBD1 (6 bases). V was clipped by 0 bases and J by 9 bases, with 8 bases between them. CDR1 and CDR2 (germline): LGHNA, YNFKEQ. The CDR3 spans 12 residues. As DNA, the CDR3 is TGTGCCAGCAGCCAAGAGACAGGTAAAGCTTTCTTT. Translating it yields CASSQETGKAFF.

The rearrangement joins TRBV5-1 to TRBJ1-1; D is possibly TRBD1 (6 bases). Per the germline V gene, CDR1 is SGHRS and CDR2 is YFSETQ. The CDR3 sequence is 13 residues long. V lost 0 bases, J lost 8 bases, and 11 bases lay in between. The CDR3 loop is CASSLEIRGEAFF. In DNA, the CDR3 is TGCGCCAGCAGCTTGGAGATCAGGGGAGAAGCTTTCTTT.

This clone has a handful of counts. The rearrangement links TRBV6-5 to TRBJ1-2, with a tentative D call TRBD1 (5 bases). V was clipped by 4 bases and J by 8 bases, with 11 bases between them. The germline gives CDR1 MNHEY, CDR2 SVGAGI. The CDR3 totals 12 residues. CDR3 sequence: CASSSGPAGYTF. The CDR3 nucleotides read TGTGCCAGCAGTTCGGGACCGGCAGGCTACACCTTC.

The chain employs TRBV7-6 and TRBJ2-3; no clear D gene. Per the germline V gene, CDR1 is SGHVS and CDR2 is FNYEAQ. Between the trimmed V and J ends, which lost 3 bases and 4 bases, there was a span of 11 bases. CDR3 length: 14 amino acids. Written as DNA, the CDR3 is TGTGCCAGCAGCTTGGGATCGGCGGCAGATACGCAGTATTTT. This translates into CASSLGSAADTQYF.